This T cell receptor (beta chain) was recorded in a study of early T cells in non-severe SARS-CoV-2 infection. Trimming pared 3 bases from V and 1 base from J, leaving 27 bases between. The germline CDR1 and CDR2 sequences are SQVTM and ANQGSEA. This CDR3 is 19 amino acids long. TCRdb redid the calling of the 5' RACE reads with MiXCR, one entry per CDR3 protein. The sample contains about 64,000 distinct CDR3 sequences, 4.9% of which appear only once. This clonotype was recorded at least ten times. The V call is TRBV29-1, the J call TRBJ1-1, with no clear D. The sequenced sample consisted of whole blood. The clonotype comes from an adult who was a healthcare worker with PCR-confirmed SARS-CoV-2 infection or an uninfected control (not recorded which). CDR3 bases: TGCAGCGTTGACTTAGTTTGGGTCGACCAACGGCCGAAGAACACTGAAGCTTTCTTT. Amino acids: CSVDLVWVDQRPKNTEAFF.